This T cell receptor (beta chain) was retrieved from a study of Graves' ophthalmopathy and Graves' hyperthyroidism. For repertoire sequencing, the TCR beta CDR3 regions were amplified from RNA transcripts. HTBI-primed first-round RT-PCR preceded second-round multiplex PCR. TCRdb called the multiplex PCR reads again in MiXCR, with one record for every CDR3 protein. The sample records about 380,000 distinct CDR3 sequences, roughly 15% being singletons. This clonotype was counted ten times or more. Input material: peripheral blood. The clonotype originates from a woman in her late teens or twenties with stable Graves' hyperthyroidism.

CDR3 residues: CASSNGGGGNIQYF. CDR3 coding DNA: TGTGCCAGCAGTAACGGAGGGGGTGGAAACATTCAGTACTTC. This chain joins TRBV6-5 and TRBJ2-4; D tentatively reads TRBD1 or TRBD2 (6 bases each). Germline CDR1 and CDR2: MNHEY and SVGAGI. Trimming took off 5 bases at V and 6 bases at J, with 14 bases between the two ends. The CDR3 spans 14 residues.